A selection of T cell receptor beta chains follows, all from one sample in a study of blood T cell repertoires in COVID-19. Repertoires were generated with immunoSEQ multiplex PCR, while TCRdb's copy carries only in-frame clones and drops some. Found here are around 200,000 clones, approximately 85% of them singletons; the top ten hold more than 5%. Source material: PBMCs or T cells enriched from blood (not recorded which). All receptors derive from a middle-aged man who had recovered from COVID-19. Each CDR3 is given with its conserved first and last residue. The D gene is left open where the match is weak. Size is omitted from some rows. Given values are once, few, many or a class for expanded clones.

d_call: .; clone_size: .; v_call: TRBV30; j_call: TRBJ1-2; cdr3_aa: CAWSIAGGYTF; cdr3_nt: TGTGCCTGGAGCATTGCAGGCGGCTACACCTTC
d_call: .; clone_size: .; v_call: TRBV5-6; j_call: TRBJ1-1; cdr3_aa: CASKTVTLNTEAFF; cdr3_nt: TGTGCCAGCAAGACAGTCACCTTGAACACTGAAGCTTTCTTT
d_call: TRBD1; clone_size: .; v_call: TRBV4-1; j_call: TRBJ1-4; cdr3_aa: CASSLGTGREKLFF; cdr3_nt: TGCGCCAGCAGCCTAGGGACAGGGCGGGAAAAACTGTTTTTT
d_call: .; clone_size: .; v_call: TRBV5-1; j_call: TRBJ2-7; cdr3_aa: CASSLGRGEQYF; cdr3_nt: TGCGCCAGCAGCTTGGGGCGGGGCGAGCAGTACTTC
d_call: .; clone_size: .; v_call: TRBV5-5; j_call: TRBJ1-2; cdr3_aa: CASSVGPEGFYGYTF; cdr3_nt: TGTGCCAGCAGCGTGGGCCCTGAGGGATTCTATGGCTACACCTTC
d_call: .; clone_size: .; v_call: TRBV6-1; j_call: TRBJ1-5; cdr3_aa: CASSDRGQPQHF; cdr3_nt: TGTGCCAGCAGTGACAGGGGCCAGCCCCAGCATTTT
d_call: .; clone_size: .; v_call: TRBV20-1; j_call: TRBJ2-1; cdr3_aa: CSATGIEQFF; cdr3_nt: TGCAGTGCTACAGGGATTGAGCAGTTCTTC
d_call: .; clone_size: .; v_call: TRBV5-1; j_call: TRBJ1-5; cdr3_aa: CASSADGDSNQPQHF; cdr3_nt: TGCGCCAGCAGCGCAGACGGGGATAGCAATCAGCCCCAGCATTTT
d_call: .; clone_size: .; v_call: TRBV5-6; j_call: TRBJ2-1; cdr3_aa: CASSLVPGSYNEQFF; cdr3_nt: TGTGCCAGCAGCTTGGTACCGGGATCTTACAATGAGCAGTTCTTC
d_call: .; clone_size: .; v_call: TRBV28; j_call: TRBJ2-7; cdr3_aa: CASSLTGTEQYF; cdr3_nt: TGTGCCAGCAGTTTAACAGGGACCGAGCAGTACTTC
d_call: .; clone_size: few; v_call: TRBV29-1; j_call: TRBJ1-2; cdr3_aa: CSVGGGEGYGYTF; cdr3_nt: TGCAGCGTTGGGGGGGGCGAAGGCTATGGCTACACCTTC
d_call: .; clone_size: once; v_call: TRBV9; j_call: TRBJ1-2; cdr3_aa: CASGAIGGDGYTF; cdr3_nt: TGTGCCAGCGGCGCTATAGGCGGGGATGGCTACACCTTC
d_call: .; clone_size: .; v_call: TRBV7-8; j_call: TRBJ1-3; cdr3_aa: CASSLGGGNTIYF; cdr3_nt: TGTGCCAGCAGCTTGGGGGGTGGAAACACCATATATTTT
d_call: TRBD1; clone_size: .; v_call: TRBV19; j_call: TRBJ2-7; cdr3_aa: CASSIAGDSYYEQYF; cdr3_nt: TGTGCCAGTAGTATAGCCGGGGACAGCTATTACGAGCAGTACTTC
d_call: .; clone_size: .; v_call: TRBV12-5; j_call: TRBJ1-2; cdr3_aa: CASALGTGGSVRETF; cdr3_nt: TGTGCTAGTGCCCTGGGCACCGGCGGGTCGGTTCGTGAGACCTTC
d_call: .; clone_size: .; v_call: TRBV3-1/TRBV3-2; j_call: TRBJ2-3; cdr3_aa: CASSRLVTDTQYF; cdr3_nt: TGTGCCAGCAGCCGACTAGTCACAGATACGCAGTATTTT
d_call: TRBD1; clone_size: .; v_call: TRBV5-1; j_call: TRBJ1-5; cdr3_aa: CASSPTGNSNQPQHF; cdr3_nt: TGCGCCAGCAGCCCGACAGGGAATAGCAATCAGCCCCAGCATTTT
d_call: TRBD1; clone_size: .; v_call: TRBV7-9; j_call: TRBJ2-6; cdr3_aa: CASSPWDRGSGANVLTF; cdr3_nt: TGTGCCAGCAGCCCCTGGGACAGGGGGAGTGGGGCCAACGTCCTGACTTTC
d_call: .; clone_size: .; v_call: TRBV12-5; j_call: TRBJ1-1; cdr3_aa: CASGLGLFIAREAFF; cdr3_nt: TGTGCTAGTGGTTTGGGCTTGTTTATCGCTCGGGAAGCTTTCTTT
d_call: TRBD2; clone_size: .; v_call: TRBV15; j_call: TRBJ2-3; cdr3_aa: CATSRDRGTSGATDTQYF; cdr3_nt: TGTGCCACCAGCAGAGATCGGGGGACTAGCGGGGCAACAGATACGCAGTATTTT
d_call: TRBD1; clone_size: .; v_call: TRBV29-1; j_call: TRBJ1-3; cdr3_aa: CSGRDRQRNTIYF; cdr3_nt: TGCAGCGGGCGGGACAGGCAAAGAAACACCATATATTTT
d_call: .; clone_size: .; v_call: TRBV4-1; j_call: TRBJ2-2; cdr3_aa: CASSQDQDSSNTGELFF; cdr3_nt: TGCGCCAGCAGCCAAGATCAGGACAGCTCGAACACCGGGGAGCTGTTTTTT
d_call: .; clone_size: .; v_call: TRBV28; j_call: TRBJ1-1; cdr3_aa: CASRRQGNTEAFF; cdr3_nt: TGTGCCAGCAGAAGGCAGGGGAACACTGAAGCTTTCTTT
d_call: .; clone_size: .; v_call: TRBV6-1; j_call: TRBJ1-2; cdr3_aa: CASSEPPGYYGYTF; cdr3_nt: TGTGCCAGCAGTGAACCCCCGGGTTACTATGGCTACACCTTC
d_call: TRBD2; clone_size: .; v_call: TRBV11-2; j_call: TRBJ2-1; cdr3_aa: CASSFASSGALLNEQFF; cdr3_nt: TGTGCCAGCAGCTTTGCCTCGAGCGGGGCTCTTCTTAATGAGCAGTTCTTC
d_call: .; clone_size: .; v_call: TRBV19; j_call: TRBJ2-7; cdr3_aa: CASSKTAPTVMDEQYF; cdr3_nt: TGTGCCAGTAGTAAGACAGCTCCTACCGTCATGGACGAGCAGTACTTC
d_call: TRBD1; clone_size: .; v_call: TRBV10-3; j_call: TRBJ2-1; cdr3_aa: CAISAQGGTGGEFF; cdr3_nt: TGTGCCATCAGTGCCCAGGGGGGTACAGGGGGCGAGTTCTTC
d_call: .; clone_size: .; v_call: TRBV6-5; j_call: TRBJ1-5; cdr3_aa: CASRSTGVNQPQHF; cdr3_nt: TGTGCCAGCAGGTCAACGGGGGTAAATCAGCCCCAGCATTTT
d_call: .; clone_size: .; v_call: TRBV9; j_call: TRBJ2-1; cdr3_aa: CASSVTTSGYNEQFF; cdr3_nt: TGTGCCAGCAGCGTAACGACGTCAGGCTACAATGAGCAGTTCTTC
d_call: .; clone_size: once; v_call: TRBV3-1/TRBV3-2; j_call: TRBJ2-5; cdr3_aa: CASSQQGLWYF; cdr3_nt: TGTGCCAGCAGCCAACAGGGTCTCTGGTACTTC
d_call: TRBD2; clone_size: .; v_call: TRBV28; j_call: TRBJ2-1; cdr3_aa: CASSLPSGRNEQFF; cdr3_nt: TGTGCCAGCAGTTTACCTAGCGGGAGGAATGAGCAGTTCTTC
d_call: TRBD1; clone_size: .; v_call: TRBV7-9; j_call: TRBJ1-2; cdr3_aa: CASSTTGDNYGYTF; cdr3_nt: TGTGCCAGCAGCACGACAGGGGACAACTATGGCTACACCTTC
d_call: TRBD2; clone_size: few; v_call: TRBV11-2; j_call: TRBJ2-2; cdr3_aa: CASSLPTLSGRFAGELFF; cdr3_nt: TGTGCCAGCAGCTTACCCACCCTTAGCGGGAGATTCGCCGGGGAGCTGTTTTTT
d_call: .; clone_size: .; v_call: TRBV3-1/TRBV3-2; j_call: TRBJ2-7; cdr3_aa: CASSQDVQVGQYF; cdr3_nt: TGTGCCAGCAGCCAAGATGTACAGGTTGGGCAGTACTTC
d_call: .; clone_size: .; v_call: TRBV6-5; j_call: TRBJ2-7; cdr3_aa: CASSYLGAGYEQYF; cdr3_nt: TGTGCCAGCAGTTACTTGGGGGCTGGTTACGAGCAGTACTTC
d_call: .; clone_size: .; v_call: TRBV19; j_call: TRBJ1-4; cdr3_aa: CASRDAGRDEKLFF; cdr3_nt: TGTGCCAGTAGGGATGCTGGGAGGGATGAAAAACTGTTTTTT
d_call: TRBD2; clone_size: once; v_call: TRBV28; j_call: TRBJ2-2; cdr3_aa: CASSFLGTSGWLLTGELFF; cdr3_nt: TGTGCCAGCAGTTTTCTAGGGACTAGCGGCTGGTTGCTGACCGGGGAGCTGTTTTTT
d_call: .; clone_size: .; v_call: TRBV28; j_call: TRBJ2-7; cdr3_aa: CASSRTDLWGEQYF; cdr3_nt: TGTGCCAGCAGCCGGACTGACTTGTGGGGCGAGCAGTACTTC
d_call: .; clone_size: .; v_call: TRBV2; j_call: TRBJ2-1; cdr3_aa: CASSTGLSYNEQFF; cdr3_nt: TGTGCCAGCAGTACGGGACTCTCCTACAATGAGCAGTTCTTC
d_call: TRBD1; clone_size: .; v_call: TRBV5-4; j_call: TRBJ1-3; cdr3_aa: CASSVGQVLSGNTIYF; cdr3_nt: TGTGCCAGCAGCGTGGGACAGGTCCTCTCTGGAAACACCATATATTTT
d_call: .; clone_size: .; v_call: TRBV6-4; j_call: TRBJ1-6; cdr3_aa: CASSAGVYNSPLHF; cdr3_nt: TGTGCCAGCAGCGCCGGGGTGTATAATTCACCCCTCCACTTT
d_call: TRBD1; clone_size: .; v_call: TRBV5-6; j_call: TRBJ1-2; cdr3_aa: CASSLLTGDWGYTF; cdr3_nt: TGTGCCAGCAGCTTACTAACAGGGGACTGGGGCTACACCTTC
d_call: TRBD1; clone_size: .; v_call: TRBV19; j_call: TRBJ1-2; cdr3_aa: CASSIEDRGYGYTF; cdr3_nt: TGTGCCAGTAGTATAGAGGACAGGGGGTATGGCTACACCTTC